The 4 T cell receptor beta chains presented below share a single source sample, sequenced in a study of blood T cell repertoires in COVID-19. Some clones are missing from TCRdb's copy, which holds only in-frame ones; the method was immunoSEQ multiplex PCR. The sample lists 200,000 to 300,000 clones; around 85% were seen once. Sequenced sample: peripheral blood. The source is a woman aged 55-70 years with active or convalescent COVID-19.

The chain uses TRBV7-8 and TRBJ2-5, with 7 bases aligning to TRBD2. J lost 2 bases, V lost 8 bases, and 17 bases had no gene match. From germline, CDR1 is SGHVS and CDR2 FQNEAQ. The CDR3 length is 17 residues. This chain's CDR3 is CASLLLPGLVAQETQYF. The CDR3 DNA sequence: TGTGCCAGCCTCCTTTTACCCGGACTAGTTGCGCAAGAGACCCAGTACTTC.

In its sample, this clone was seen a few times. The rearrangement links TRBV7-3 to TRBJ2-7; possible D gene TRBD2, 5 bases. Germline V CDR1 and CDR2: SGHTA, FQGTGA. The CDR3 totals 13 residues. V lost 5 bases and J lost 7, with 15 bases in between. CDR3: CASSAQRGLEQYF. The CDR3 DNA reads TGTGCCAGCAGCGCCCAACGGGGTCTAGAGCAGTACTTC.

The CDR3 region has the DNA TGTGCCAGCAGCCCTGGGACTAGCGGGGCTCACTCCTACAATGAGCAGTTCTTC. Amino acids: CASSPGTSGAHSYNEQFF. This chain connects TRBV11-3 to TRBJ2-1, with 13 bases matching TRBD2. V was clipped by 5 bases and J by 0 bases; unmatched bases: 7. The CDR3 is made up of 18 amino acids. CDR1 is SGHNT, CDR2 YENEEA, per germline.

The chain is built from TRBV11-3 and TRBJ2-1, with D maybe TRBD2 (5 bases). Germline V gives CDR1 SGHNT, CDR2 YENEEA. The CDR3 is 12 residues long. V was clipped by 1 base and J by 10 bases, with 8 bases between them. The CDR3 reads CASSLGLLEQFF. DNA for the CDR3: TGTGCCAGCAGCTTAGGACTATTGGAGCAGTTCTTC.